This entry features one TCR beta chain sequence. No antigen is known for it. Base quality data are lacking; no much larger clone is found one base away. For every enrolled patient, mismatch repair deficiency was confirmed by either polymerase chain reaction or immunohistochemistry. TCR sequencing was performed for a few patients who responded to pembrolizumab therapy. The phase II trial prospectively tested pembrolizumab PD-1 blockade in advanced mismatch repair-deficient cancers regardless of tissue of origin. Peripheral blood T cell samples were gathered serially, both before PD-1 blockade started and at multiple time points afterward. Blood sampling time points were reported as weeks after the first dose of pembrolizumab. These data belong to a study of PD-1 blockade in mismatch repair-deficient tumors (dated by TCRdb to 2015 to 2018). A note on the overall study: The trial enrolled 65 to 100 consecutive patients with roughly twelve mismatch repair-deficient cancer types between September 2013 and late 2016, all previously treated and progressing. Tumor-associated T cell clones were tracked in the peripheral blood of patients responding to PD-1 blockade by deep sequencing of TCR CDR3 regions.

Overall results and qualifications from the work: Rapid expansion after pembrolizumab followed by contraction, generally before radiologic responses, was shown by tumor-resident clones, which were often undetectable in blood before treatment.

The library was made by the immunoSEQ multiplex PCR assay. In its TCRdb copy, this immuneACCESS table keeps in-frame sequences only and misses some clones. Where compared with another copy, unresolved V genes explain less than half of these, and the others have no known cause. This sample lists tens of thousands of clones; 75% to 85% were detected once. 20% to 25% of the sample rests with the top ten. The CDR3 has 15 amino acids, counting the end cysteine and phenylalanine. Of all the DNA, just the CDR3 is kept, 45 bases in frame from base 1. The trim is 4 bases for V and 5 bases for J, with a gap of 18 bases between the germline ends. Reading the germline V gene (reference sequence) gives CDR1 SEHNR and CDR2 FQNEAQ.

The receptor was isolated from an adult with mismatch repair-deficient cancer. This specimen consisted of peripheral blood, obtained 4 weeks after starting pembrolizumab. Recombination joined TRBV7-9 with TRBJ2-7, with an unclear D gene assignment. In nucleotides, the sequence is TGTGCCAGCAGCTCATTGGGCCTGGCAAGGGACGAGCAGTACTTC. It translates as CASSSLGLARDEQYF.